The 16 T cell receptor beta chains reported below all come from one sample, sequenced in a study of blood T cell repertoires in COVID-19. Some clones are missing from TCRdb's copy, which holds only in-frame ones; the method was immunoSEQ multiplex PCR. The table includes around 8,000 clones, around 88% detected once. The sequencing input was peripheral blood. All receptors come from a woman aged 55-69 years with active COVID-19.

The chain links TRBV21-1 to TRBJ1-3; the D call of TRBD1 is as the table states it, not checked on the DNA. TRBV21-1 is reported as a pseudogene. The CDR3 is made up of 10 amino acids. Written as DNA, the CDR3 is TGTGCCAACAAGGGAAACACCATATATTTT. This encodes CANKGNTIYF.

This clone turned up a few times. The V call is TRBV4-3, the J call TRBJ2-6; the D is unclear. The germline V gene has CDR1 LGHNA and CDR2 YSLEER. V lost 7 bases and J lost 3, with 13 bases in between. The CDR3 contains 15 residues. The CDR3 loop reads CASTSLRGGANVLTF. The CDR3, as DNA: TGCGCCAGCACCTCGCTACGAGGTGGGGCCAACGTCCTGACTTTC.

The chain is built from TRBV28 and TRBJ2-4, with 9 positions matching TRBD2. The J segment lost 3 bases and the V segment lost 6 bases, leaving 6 bases of the junction unmatched. The CDR3 totals 15 residues. Germline V CDR1 and CDR2: MDHEN, SYDVKM. As DNA, the CDR3 is TGTGCCAGCAGCCCCCGGCGGGGGGGCAAAAACATTCAGTACTTC. Encoded protein: CASSPRRGGKNIQYF.

This chain links TRBV5-6 with TRBJ2-7; tentatively, D is TRBD1 (5 bases). Germline CDR1 SGHDT, CDR2 YYEEEE. V lost 7 bases to trimming and J lost 3 bases, with 20 bases between them. The CDR3 runs 15 residues. The CDR3 protein is CASSDSRVSHYEQYF. In DNA, the CDR3 is TGTGCCAGCTCAGACAGCCGGGTCTCCCACTACGAGCAGTACTTC. The whole variable domain, remainder taken from reference TRBV5-6 and TRBJ2-7, is DAGVTQSPTHLIKTRGQQVTLRCSPKSGHDTVSWYQQALGQGPQFIFQYYEEEERQRGNFPDRFSGHQFPNYSSELNVNALLLGDSALYLCASSDSRVSHYEQYFGPGTRLTVT.

This clone was counted a few times. The V and J genes are TRBV6-4 and TRBJ2-6, with D uncertain. Germline loops: CDR1 MRHNA, CDR2 SNTAGT. Trimming left V 2 bases short and J 0 bases short, with 5 bases between. This CDR3 comprises 15 residues. For the CDR3, the DNA is TGTGCCAGCAGTGACGAGAGCTCTGGGGCCAACGTCCTGACTTTC. Its protein product is CASSDESSGANVLTF.

The chain combines TRBV7-2 with TRBJ1-3, with D hard to call. CDR1 SGHTA and CDR2 FQGNSA come from the germline V gene. V lost 5 bases and J lost 3, with 11 bases in between. This CDR3 is built from 14 residues. The CDR3 is CASSLVRDGNTIYF. DNA for the CDR3: TGTGCCAGCAGCCTCGTCCGGGATGGAAACACCATATATTTT.

The rearrangement uses TRBV12-5 and TRBJ1-5; D may be TRBD1 (5 bases). From germline, CDR1 is LGHNT and CDR2 FRNRAP. The CDR3 consists of 16 residues. The V gene lost 0 bases and the J gene lost 5 bases, with 14 bases spanning the gap. DNA of the CDR3: TGTGCTAGTGGTTTGGTTTTCCGTGGGGGGGATCAGCCCCAGCATTTT. As protein: CASGLVFRGGDQPQHF. Using reference TRBV12-5 and TRBJ1-5 for the parts outside the CDR3, the full variable domain is DARVTQTPRHKVTEMGQEVTMRCQPILGHNTVFWYRQTMMQGLELLAYFRNRAPLDDSGMPKDRFSAEMPDATLATLKIQPSEPRDSAVYFCASGLVFRGGDQPQHFGDGTRLSIL.

The chain employs TRBV5-1 and TRBJ2-7, with 10 bases identical to TRBD1. The germline V gene encodes CDR1 SGHRS and CDR2 YFSETQ. Trimming took 5 bases from V and 5 from J; bases not matched to a gene: 10. There are 15 residues in the CDR3. The CDR3 loop is CASSWAGTGVDEQYF. CDR3 nucleotide sequence: TGCGCCAGCAGTTGGGCCGGGACAGGGGTCGACGAGCAGTACTTC.

V gene TRBV6-2 or TRBV6-3 combines with J gene TRBJ1-1; D is perhaps TRBD1 (5 bases). There are 16 residues in the CDR3. Trimming removed 6 bases from V and 1 base from J, with 18 bases in between. Germline V gene data show CDR1 as MNHEY and CDR2 as SVGEGT. Written as DNA, the CDR3 is TGTGCCAGCAGCCCCATCGCGGGGCGACAGAACACTGAAGCTTTCTTT. It yields the protein CASSPIAGRQNTEAFF.

CDR3 nucleotide sequence: TGTGCCAGCAGCTTGGCTAGCGGGGGGGTTGTCGAGCAGTACTTC. Encoded protein: CASSLASGGVVEQYF. This chain joins TRBV7-2 and TRBJ2-7; 12 nucleotides agree with TRBD2. This CDR3 region has 15 residues. J lost 6 bases, V lost 3 bases, and 6 bases had no gene match. The V gene's germline CDR1 is SGHTA and CDR2 FQGNSA.

The V and J genes are TRBV9 and TRBJ2-6, with 7 bases aligning to TRBD1. This CDR3 region has 17 residues. V lost 5 bases and J lost 0; bases outside the gene matches: 8. Looked up from germline, CDR1 is SGDLS and CDR2 is YYNGEE. The CDR3 sequence: CASSVRRDSSGANVLTF. The CDR3 bases are TGTGCCAGCAGTGTCCGCAGGGACAGCTCTGGGGCCAACGTCCTGACTTTC.

The chain uses TRBV27 and TRBJ1-5, with D perhaps matching TRBD1 (5 bases). V was shortened by 3 bases and J by 6 bases, with 12 bases between the two germline ends. From germline, CDR1 is MNHEY and CDR2 SMNVEV (reference sequence). This CDR3 is 14 amino acids long. The CDR3 DNA is TGTGCCAGCAGTTTGGCAGGGAATAGTCAGCCCCAGCATTTT. Encoded protein: CASSLAGNSQPQHF.

The chain is built from TRBV3-1 (or the pseudogene TRBV3-2) and TRBJ1-2; D is possibly TRBD1 (5 bases). Germline CDR1 LGHDT, CDR2 YNNKEL (reference sequence). V was pared by 5 bases and J by 4 bases, with 20 bases between. The CDR3 is 16 residues long. CDR3 DNA sequence: TGTGCCAGCAGCTGGGGCGGGACGGCGCCGGTCTATGGCTACACCTTC. Encoded protein: CASSWGGTAPVYGYTF.

The CDR3 protein is CASRGGHGEKLFF. CDR3 nucleotides: TGTGCCAGCAGAGGGGGCCATGGCGAAAAACTGTTTTTT. The chain combines TRBV2 with TRBJ1-4, with 7 bases lining up with TRBD1. V trimming: 6 bases; J trimming: 8 bases; junction bases outside the gene matches: 6. The germline CDR1 and CDR2 sequences are SNHLY and FYNNEI. The CDR3 is 13 amino acids.

The chain recombines TRBV6-5 with TRBJ2-7; 8 bases align to TRBD2. CDR1 and CDR2 from the germline V gene are MNHEY and SVGAGI. V was pared by 5 bases and J by 3 bases, with 0 bases of the junction left unmatched. The CDR3 spans 12 residues. CDR3 nucleotides: TGTGCCAGCAGTCGGGGGGGCTACGAGCAGTACTTC. It yields the protein CASSRGGYEQYF.

The gene calls are TRBV12-2 and TRBJ2-7; TRBD1, the table's D call, was not compared with the DNA. TRBV12-2 is flagged as a pseudogene. The CDR3 sequence is 15 residues long. CDR3: CASRVRDRVTYEQYF. The DNA of the CDR3 is TGTGCAAGTCGCGTCCGGGACAGGGTTACCTACGAGCAGTACTTC.